Below are 24 T cell receptor beta chains sequenced from a single sample in a study of CD8 T cells in Susac syndrome. Random-hexamer reverse transcription was applied to roughly 0.5 to 1 ug RNA. In TCRdb, the immunoSEQ multiplex PCR reads were re-called with MiXCR into one record per CDR3 protein. This repertoire shows almost 450,000 distinct CDR3 sequences, 85% found once; its top ten account for under 0.15%. The sample consisted of CD8+ T cells from PBMCs. These receptors originate from a human donor with multiple sclerosis.

The V and J genes are TRBV7-2 and TRBJ2-1, with TRBD2 identical over 10 bases. CDR1 is SGHTA, CDR2 FQGNSA, per germline. The CDR3 consists of 17 residues. Germline trimming cut 5 bases from V and 7 bases from J; bases unmatched to any gene: 14. The CDR3 nucleotides read TGTGCCAGCAGCCCCGTCCCCCTAGCGGGAGTATCGAATGAGCAGTTCTTC. Translation: CASSPVPLAGVSNEQFF.

This clonotype was found a few times. This chain links TRBV6-5 with TRBJ2-7, with D uncertain. Trimming shortened V by 8 bases and J by 7 bases, and 15 bases separated the two germline ends. There are 12 residues in the CDR3. Germline-derived CDR1 and CDR2 are MNHEY and SVGAGI. The chain's CDR3 is CASAPGHGEQYF. Here the CDR3 DNA reads TGTGCCAGCGCTCCCGGGCACGGGGAGCAGTACTTC.

The chain combines TRBV4-1 with TRBJ1-1, with D tentatively TRBD1 (6 bases). Germline CDR1 and CDR2: MGHRA and YSYEKL. Trimming shortened V by 4 bases and J by 3 bases, and 15 bases separated the two germline ends. The CDR3 has 15 residues. The CDR3 spells CASSPRAHRDTEAFF. CDR3 bases: TGCGCCAGCAGCCCACGGGCCCACAGGGACACTGAAGCTTTCTTT.

This clonotype is a singleton in its sample. CDR3 sequence (DNA): TGTGCCACCAGCAGAGATCGGCAGGATAGCACAGATACGCAGTATTTT. Its protein product is CATSRDRQDSTDTQYF. The chain joins TRBV15 to TRBJ2-3; D ambiguous. V lost 0 bases, J lost 0 bases, and 10 bases lay in between. The CDR3 runs to 16 residues. Germline CDR1 is LNHNV and CDR2 is YYDKDF (reference sequence).

The sample holds a few counts of this clonotype. The chain joins TRBV5-1 to TRBJ1-4, with TRBD1 matching 7 bases. Losses at the gene ends were 2 bases for V and 0 bases for J; bases not matched to a gene: 7. The CDR3 has 17 residues. Germline CDR1 SGHRS, CDR2 YFSETQ. CDR3 sequence: CASSFGQEQTTNEKLFF. The CDR3 DNA follows: TGCGCCAGCAGCTTTGGACAGGAGCAGACAACTAATGAAAAACTGTTTTTT.

The chain combines TRBV7-4 with TRBJ1-1; TRBD1 matches 9 bases. The germline gives CDR1 SGHVT, CDR2 SQSDAQ. Trimming took 1 base from V and 1 from J; bases not matched to a gene: 10. This CDR3 contains 18 residues. CDR3 sequence: CASSLGPISGQGNTEAFF. The CDR3 coding sequence is TGTGCCAGCAGCTTAGGGCCCATTTCGGGACAGGGGAACACTGAAGCTTTCTTT. The variable domain in full, completed from reference TRBV7-4 and TRBJ1-1, reads GAGVSQSPRYKVAKRGRDVALRCDSISGHVTLYWYRQTLGQGSEVLTYSQSDAQRDKSGRPSGRFSAERPERSVSTLKIQRTEQGDSAVYLCASSLGPISGQGNTEAFFGQGTRLTVV.

The genes are TRBV9 and TRBJ2-3; no clear D gene. The CDR3 is 14 amino acids. Trimming left V 3 bases short and J 0 bases short, with 8 bases between. Germline CDR1 and CDR2: SGDLS and YYNGEE. The CDR3 here is CASSDPTSTDTQYF. As DNA, the CDR3 is TGTGCCAGCAGCGACCCTACTAGCACAGATACGCAGTATTTT.

The CDR3 here is CSAGSTFFNQPQHF. The DNA for the CDR3 is TGCAGTGCCGGTTCGACGTTTTTCAATCAGCCCCAGCATTTT. V gene TRBV20-1 combines with J gene TRBJ1-5; D is uncertain. V dropped 6 bases and J dropped 3 bases, with 15 bases sitting between them. The CDR3 totals 14 residues. CDR1 and CDR2 from the germline V gene are DFQATT and SNEGSKA (reference sequence).

Here the CDR3 reads CSARDYRGGFSNEQFF. The CDR3 nucleotides read TGCAGTGCTAGAGATTACCGGGGCGGTTTTTCCAATGAGCAGTTCTTC. The chain links TRBV20-1 to TRBJ2-1; either TRBD1 or TRBD2 may supply D (5 bases each). Trimming stripped 0 bases from V and 6 bases from J, with 18 bases between. CDR3 size: 16 residues. Germline lookup yields CDR1 DFQATT and CDR2 SNEGSKA (reference sequence).

V is TRBV6-2 or TRBV6-3 and J is TRBJ2-7, with 9 positions matching TRBD1. The CDR3 loop spans 16 amino acids. The trim removed 2 bases at V and 3 bases at J, leaving 8 bases unmatched. Germline V lookup: CDR1 MNHEY, CDR2 SVGEGT. CDR3 region: CASSYEVGQGHYEQYF. The CDR3 coding sequence is TGTGCCAGCAGTTACGAGGTGGGACAGGGACACTACGAGCAGTACTTC.

The rearrangement uses TRBV4-1 and TRBJ1-1; no reliable D call. Germline V gene data show CDR1 as MGHRA and CDR2 as YSYEKL. The CDR3 runs 14 residues. Trimming took off 4 bases at V and 12 bases at J, with 21 bases between the two ends. The DNA for the CDR3 is TGCGCCAGCAGCCTTTCACCGGACCCGGAGACAACTTTCTTT. Its protein is CASSLSPDPETTFF.

The chain has TRBV4-1 and TRBJ1-5, with a tentative D call TRBD1 (5 bases). This CDR3 is 14 amino acids long. The germline V gene encodes CDR1 MGHRA and CDR2 YSYEKL. The ends were cut back, 0 bases at V and 4 bases at J, with 7 bases in the middle. DNA of the CDR3: TGCGCCAGCAGCCAAGAGGGGACGAATCAGCCCCAGCATTTT. Its translation is CASSQEGTNQPQHF.

V and J are TRBV6-2 or TRBV6-3 and TRBJ2-3; tentative D call: TRBD2 (5 bases). This CDR3 is built from 18 residues. Trimming cost V 4 bases and J 5 bases, with 25 bases left between them. Germline values: CDR1 MNHEY, CDR2 SVGEGT. The CDR3 is CASSSSIGLDPRGDTQYF. CDR3 bases: TGTGCCAGCAGTTCCTCCATCGGACTCGATCCTCGGGGAGATACGCAGTATTTT.

CDR3 in amino acids: CASSLRGRAYEQYF. The CDR3 region has the DNA TGTGCCAGCAGTTTACGGGGGAGGGCCTACGAGCAGTACTTC. The V call is TRBV28, the J call TRBJ2-7; TRBD2 matches at 7 bases. Per the germline V gene, CDR1 is MDHEN and CDR2 is SYDVKM. This CDR3 spans 14 amino acids. Trimming removed 2 bases from V and 2 bases from J; junction bases left unmatched: 3.

This chain links TRBV7-9 with TRBJ1-1; 11 nucleotides match TRBD1. The J segment lost 3 bases and the V segment lost 0 bases, leaving 9 bases of the junction unmatched. Germline V gene sequence: CDR1 SEHNR, CDR2 FQNEAQ (reference sequence). This CDR3 is 18 amino acids long. The DNA of the CDR3 is TGTGCCAGCAGCTTAGCGCTGGGACAGGGGGTAGAGGACACTGAAGCTTTCTTT. Protein sequence: CASSLALGQGVEDTEAFF.

The CDR3 sequence: CASSAPTGMTEAFF. CDR3 nucleotides: TGTGCCAGCAGTGCCCCGACAGGGATGACTGAAGCTTTCTTT. This sequence joins TRBV28 and TRBJ1-1, with 7 bases lining up with TRBD1. CDR1 and CDR2 (germline): MDHEN, SYDVKM. Trimming took 5 bases from V and 5 from J; bases not matched to a gene: 8. There are 14 residues in the CDR3.

The rearrangement links TRBV12-3 or TRBV12-4 to TRBJ2-3, with D maybe TRBD1 (5 bases). CDR3 length equals 15 residues. Trimming left V 6 bases short and J 8 bases short, with 21 bases between. For the CDR3, the DNA is TGTGCCAGCAGGCTCACTGACAGCACGTCGGCTACGCAGTATTTT. Encoded protein: CASRLTDSTSATQYF.

This clonotype was counted between two and nine times. J is TRBJ1-2 and V is TRBV20-1, with D possibly being TRBD1 (5 bases). CDR1 and CDR2 (germline): DFQATT, SNEGSKA (reference sequence). The V gene lost 3 bases and the J gene lost 14 bases, with 13 bases spanning the gap. This CDR3 region has 10 residues. CDR3: CSARGESETF. CDR3 sequence (DNA): TGCAGTGCTAGGGGGGAGTCTGAGACCTTC.

The V and J genes are TRBV27 and TRBJ2-7; 9 bases line up with TRBD1. Germline-derived CDR1 and CDR2 are MNHEY and SMNVEV (reference sequence). The CDR3 contains 15 residues. The junction had 10 bases not matched to a gene; V was cut back by 6 bases and J by 4 bases. In DNA, the CDR3 is TGTGCCAGCAGCACCCGTGGGACAGGGAATTACGAGCAGTACTTC. This codes for CASSTRGTGNYEQYF.

In its sample, this clonotype was seen a few times. The gene calls are TRBV30 and TRBJ1-1; no clear D. There are 11 residues in the CDR3. Trimming shortened V by 3 bases and J by 2 bases, and 4 bases separated the two germline ends. From germline, CDR1 is GTSNPN and CDR2 SVGIG (reference sequence). CDR3 bases: TGTGCCTGGAGGGTCAACACTGAAGCTTTCTTT. Amino acid sequence: CAWRVNTEAFF.

The chain links TRBV28 to TRBJ2-1; 10 bases agree with TRBD1. J was trimmed by 1 base and V by 10 bases; bases with no gene match: 19. The CDR3 runs 19 residues. CDR1 and CDR2 from the germline V gene are MDHEN and SYDVKM. The CDR3 DNA sequence: TGTGCCATCGACACTCCCGGGACAGGGGTCACCTTTTCCTACAATGAGCAGTTCTTC. Its protein is CAIDTPGTGVTFSYNEQFF.

The genes are TRBV20-1 and TRBJ1-1, with TRBD1 as a possible D gene (5 bases). The CDR3 consists of 17 residues. V lost 7 bases and J lost 1, with 25 bases in between. CDR1 is DFQATT and CDR2 is SNEGSKA in the germline V gene (reference sequence). CDR3 sequence: CSGKRRDGSKANTEAFF. CDR3 nucleotides: TGCAGTGGGAAAAGGAGGGACGGCTCTAAAGCGAACACTGAAGCTTTCTTT.

This chain connects TRBV5-6 to TRBJ1-1; maybe TRBD1 (5 bases). The germline CDR1 and CDR2 sequences are SGHDT and YYEEEE. Trimming removed 5 bases at V and 1 base at J, with 12 bases between. This CDR3 spans 14 amino acids. The CDR3: CASSWGTENTEAFF. CDR3 DNA sequence: TGTGCCAGCAGTTGGGGGACCGAGAACACTGAAGCTTTCTTT.

The rearrangement uses TRBV14 and TRBJ2-4; 10 bases line up with TRBD1. V lost 2 bases, J lost 1 base, and 17 bases stayed unmatched. CDR3 length: 21 residues. The V gene's germline CDR1 is SGHDN and CDR2 FVKESK. CDR3 in DNA: TGTGCCAGCAGCCAACAGGGACAGGGGCGAGAGGATGAGTTGGCCAAAAACATTCAGTACTTC. Protein product: CASSQQGQGREDELAKNIQYF.